The sequence of this T cell receptor beta chain was determined in a study of identifying expanded T cells in peripheral blood. TCRdb's copy holds only in-frame clones and misses some; the assay was immunoSEQ multiplex PCR. The top ten hold roughly 15% of the sample, which has roughly 100,000 clones, approximately 90% seen once. The ends lost 3 bases at V and 8 bases at J; junction bases unmatched: 5. From germline, CDR1 is SGHNT and CDR2 YENEEA. This CDR3 has 14 residues. Collection occurred without any documented infections or immune events in donors. The receptor comes from a person between 18 and 75 years old in good health. The sequencing sample was made of blood. This chain connects TRBV11-3 to TRBJ2-2; TRBD1 agrees at 8 bases. DNA for the CDR3: TGTGCCAGCAGCTTTGGGACAGGTGTTGGGGAGCTGTTTTTT. Translated, it gives CASSFGTGVGELFF.